This T cell receptor beta chain was documented in a study of T cell repertoires in ileal Crohn's disease. Study conclusions and caveats: Postoperative endoscopy occurred within one year, median around 6.6 months.

The assay was immunoSEQ multiplex PCR, and TCRdb's table has in-frame clones only and misses some. The sample consists of more than 8,500 clones, 79% of them appearing once. CDR3 length: 17 residues. V trimming: 7 bases; J trimming: 5 bases; junction bases outside the gene matches: 14. In the case of this clone: Its target is not known.

The time point was: neoterminal ileum biopsy at postoperative endoscopy, about 6 months after surgery. The sequencing sample was made of ileal tissue. The sequence was obtained from an adult with Crohn's disease. The chain couples TRBV23-1 to TRBJ2-2; TRBD1 matches at 9 bases. TRBV23-1 is an open reading frame whose function is uncertain. The CDR3 protein is CASISRRDRVLTGELFF. CDR3 coding DNA: TGCGCCAGCATCTCCCGGCGGGACAGGGTTTTGACCGGGGAGCTGTTTTTT.